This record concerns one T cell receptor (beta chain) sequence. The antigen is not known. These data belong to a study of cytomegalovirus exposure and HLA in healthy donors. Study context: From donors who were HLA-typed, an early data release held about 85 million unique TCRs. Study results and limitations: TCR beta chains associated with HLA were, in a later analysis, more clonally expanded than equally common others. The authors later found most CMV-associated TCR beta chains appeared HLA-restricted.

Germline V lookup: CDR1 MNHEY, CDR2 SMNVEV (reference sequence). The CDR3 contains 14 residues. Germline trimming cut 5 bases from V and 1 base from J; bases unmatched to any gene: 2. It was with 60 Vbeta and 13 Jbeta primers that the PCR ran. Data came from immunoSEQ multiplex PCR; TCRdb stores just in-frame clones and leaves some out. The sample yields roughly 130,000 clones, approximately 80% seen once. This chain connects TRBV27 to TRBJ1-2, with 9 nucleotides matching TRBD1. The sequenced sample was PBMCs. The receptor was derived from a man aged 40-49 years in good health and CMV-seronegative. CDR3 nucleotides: TGTGCCAGCAGTATGGACAGGGGTAACTATGGCTACACCTTC. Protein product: CASSMDRGNYGYTF.